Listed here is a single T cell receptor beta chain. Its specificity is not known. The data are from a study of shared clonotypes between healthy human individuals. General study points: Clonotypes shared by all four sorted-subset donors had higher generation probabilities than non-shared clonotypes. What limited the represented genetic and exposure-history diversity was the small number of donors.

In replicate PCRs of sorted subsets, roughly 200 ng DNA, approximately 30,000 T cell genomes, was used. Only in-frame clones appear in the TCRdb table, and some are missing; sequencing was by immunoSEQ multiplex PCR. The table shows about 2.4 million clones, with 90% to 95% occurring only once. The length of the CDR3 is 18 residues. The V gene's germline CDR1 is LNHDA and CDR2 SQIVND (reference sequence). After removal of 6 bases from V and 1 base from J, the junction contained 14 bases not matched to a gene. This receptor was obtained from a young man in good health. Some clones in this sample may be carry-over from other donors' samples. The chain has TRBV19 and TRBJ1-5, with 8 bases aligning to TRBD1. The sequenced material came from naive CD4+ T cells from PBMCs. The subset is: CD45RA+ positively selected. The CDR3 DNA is TGTGCCAGTAGCGCTCTCCCCCGACAGGGGAAGAGCAATCAGCCCCAGCATTTT. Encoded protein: CASSALPRQGKSNQPQHF.